This is a list of T cell receptor beta chains from one sample in a study of tumor and adjacent non-tumor tissue in lung cancer. From the multiplex PCR reads, TCRdb called clonotypes with MiXCR, one entry per CDR3 protein. The table includes 35,000 to 55,000 distinct CDR3 sequences, more than 50% detected once. The specimen sequenced was distant non-tumor lung tissue. These receptors all come from a man aged 50 to 59 with non-small cell lung cancer. CDR3s include the opening cysteine and the closing phenylalanine or tryptophan. D genes are given only for firm matches. Where a row states a size, it is once, few, many or the class of an expanded clone; other rows omit it.

TRBJ2-3 | TRBV6-5 | - | - | 15 | TGTGTCAGCAGTTACTCGATGACAAGACCAGATACGCAGTATTTT | CVSSYSMTRPDTQYF
TRBJ2-7 | TRBV12-3/TRBV12-4 | TRBD2 | - | 15 | TGTGCCGGCAGTACCACTAGCGGGAGGGTCTACGAGCAGTACTTC | CAGSTTSGRVYEQYF
TRBJ2-1 | TRBV10-3 | - | - | 15 | TGTGCCATCAGTGCTCGGGGTTCCTCCTCCAATGAGCAGTTATTC | CAISARGSSSNEQLF
TRBJ1-2 | TRBV10-3 | - | - | 12 | TGTGCCTTCAGTGGAGTGCTGGCTGGCTACACCTTC | CAFSGVLAGYTF
TRBJ2-7 | TRBV20-1 | TRBD2 | - | 14 | TGCGGTGGTGGTGGTGGCGGGGGGCTTGGCGAGCAGTACTTC | CGGGGGGGLGEQYF
TRBJ2-7 | TRBV29-1 | TRBD1 | - | 11 | TGCAGTGTCGGGGACAGCTGCGAGCAGTACTTC | CSVGDSCEQYF
TRBJ2-1 | TRBV4-1 | - | - | 15 | TGCGCCGGCAACCCGTGGATAGCGGAAGCGTATGAGCAGTTCTTC | CAGNPWIAEAYEQFF
TRBJ1-3 | TRBV11-2 | - | - | 16 | TGTACCAGCAGCTTAGAACAGGGACGGGGACGGAGCACCATATATTTT | CTSSLEQGRGRSTIYF
TRBJ2-2 | TRBV6-5 | - | once | 14 | TGTGCCGGCAGGGGGGCTCTCAACACCGGGGAGCTGTTTTTT | CAGRGALNTGELFF
TRBJ2-7 | TRBV10-3 | TRBD2 | - | 15 | TGTGCCACCACCCCTAGCGGGGGAAACAGCTGCGAGCAGTACTTC | CATTPSGGNSCEQYF
TRBJ1-5 | TRBV11-2 | - | - | 15 | TGTGCCATCAGCTTAGATCCGGGGGCTGGACAGCCCCAGCATTTT | CAISLDPGAGQPQHF
TRBJ2-5 | TRBV7-9 | TRBD1 | - | 14 | TGTGCCAGCAGCCCACCGGGACAGCAAGAGACCCAATACTTC | CASSPPGQQETQYF
TRBJ2-7 | TRBV11-2 | - | - | 15 | TGTGCTAGCAGCTCCACAGGGTCTGGCGTCTATGAGCAGTACTTC | CASSSTGSGVYEQYF
TRBJ1-5 | TRBV30 | TRBD1 | many | 14 | TGTGCCTGGAGGGGACAGCCTAGCAATCAGCCCCAGCATTTT | CAWRGQPSNQPQHF
TRBJ2-2 | TRBV6-5 | - | many | 16 | TGTGCCAGCAGTTACTCCGCAGGGCTAGTCGGCGGGGAGCTGTTTTTT | CASSYSAGLVGGELFF
TRBJ2-7 | TRBV10-2 | TRBD2 | - | 15 | TGCACCAGCAGTGACGGGACTAACGGTCCCTACGAGCAGTACTTC | CTSSDGTNGPYEQYF
TRBJ2-7 | TRBV29-1 | - | many | 12 | TGCAGCGTTGAAAGTGACTCTAACGAGCAGTACTTC | CSVESDSNEQYF
TRBJ1-6 | TRBV29-1 | TRBD1 | - | 14 | TGCAGCGTATCCAGGACAGGGGGAAATTCACCTCTCCACTTT | CSVSRTGGNSPLHF
TRBJ2-3 | TRBV5-4 | - | - | 14 | TGTGCCAGCAGCTTTAACGGGAGTGCAGATATACAGTATTTT | CASSFNGSADIQYF
TRBJ2-3 | TRBV6-5 | TRBD2 | - | 15 | TGTGCCAGCAGTAGTAGCGGGAGTATTGCAAATACGCAATATTTT | CASSSSGSIANTQYF
TRBJ1-2 | TRBV5-6 | - | many | 18 | TGTGCCAGCAGCTTGCGACCTTGGTATCAGGGAGGGAACTATGGCTACACCTTC | CASSLRPWYQGGNYGYTF
TRBJ1-6 | TRBV11-2 | - | medium-sized | 14 | TGTGCCAGCAGCAAGACAGTATATAATTCACCCCTCCACTTT | CASSKTVYNSPLHF
TRBJ2-7 | TRBV20-1 | TRBD2 | - | 15 | TGCAGTGCTCCAAGGACTAGCGGGAGCTCCTACGAGCAGTACTTC | CSAPRTSGSSYEQYF
TRBJ2-7 | TRBV11-2 | - | - | 14 | TGTGCCAGCAGTCAGGACAGCCTTTTCTCGGAGCAGTACTTC | CASSQDSLFSEQYF
TRBJ1-4 | TRBV20-1 | - | - | 13 | TGCAGTGCTAGAGCTTCTACTAATGAAAAACTGTTTTTT | CSARASTNEKLFF
TRBJ1-1 | TRBV4-1 | - | - | 15 | TGCGCCAGCAGCCAAGAGAGGGTCCCGAATACTGAAGCTTTCTTT | CASSQERVPNTEAFF
TRBJ2-3 | TRBV30 | TRBD1 | - | 15 | TGTGACTGGAGTGCAGGACAGGGGGCGGAGGATACGCAGTATTTT | CDWSAGQGAEDTQYF
TRBJ2-3 | TRBV6-1 | TRBD2 | - | 16 | TGTGCCATCAGTGAAGCTAGCGGGGGGGCCACAGATACGCAATATTTT | CAISEASGGATDTQYF
TRBJ2-7 | TRBV20-1 | TRBD2 | - | 13 | TGCAGTGCTATACCCGGGGGGGACGGCGAGCGGTACTTC | CSAIPGGDGERYF
TRBJ2-7 | TRBV6-5 | TRBD1 | many | 14 | TGTGCCAGCAGTTTTAACAGGGGGTCCCACGAGCAGTACTTC | CASSFNRGSHEQYF
TRBJ2-5 | TRBV5-1 | - | few | 14 | TGCGCCAGCAGCTTGGCCTCGCTGCAAGAGACCCAGTACTTC | CASSLASLQETQYF
TRBJ2-2 | TRBV6-5 | - | many | 17 | TGTGCCAGCAGAGGATGGGGATTTCTGGGGCGAACCGGGGAGCTGTTTTTT | CASRGWGFLGRTGELFF
TRBJ2-2 | TRBV6-6 | - | - | 13 | TGTGCCATCAATTACACAGGGACCGGGGAGCCGTTTTTT | CAINYTGTGEPFF
TRBJ2-3 | TRBV4-2 | - | - | 17 | TGTGCCAGCAGCCGGACGATACAGGTGACACAGACGTATACGCAGTATTTT | CASSRTIQVTQTYTQYF
TRBJ1-1 | TRBV30 | - | many | 12 | TGTGCCTGGAGTGTACTGGTCGAGCGGGCTTTCTTT | CAWSVLVERAFF
TRBJ1-1 | TRBV5-1 | - | - | 13 | TGCGCCAGCTTGGGACCGGAGAACACTGAAGCTTTCTTT | CASLGPENTEAFF
TRBJ1-4 | TRBV6-5 | - | once | 15 | TGTGCCAGCAGTTACTCGGGGTGGACTAATGAAAAACTGTTTTTT | CASSYSGWTNEKLFF
TRBJ2-6 | TRBV4-1 | - | once | 20 | TGCGCCAGCAGCCAAGAGGTCTACCCAAGGGGCGTTTCGGGGGCCAACGTCCTGACTTTC | CASSQEVYPRGVSGANVLTF
TRBJ2-3 | TRBV4-2 | - | - | 18 | TGTGCCAGTAGTCAAGTGGTCACGGCTAGCTATATCACAGATACGCAGTATTTT | CASSQVVTASYITDTQYF
TRBJ2-3 | TRBV4-2 | TRBD2 | medium-sized | 19 | TGTGCCAGCAGCACGGAGGGACTAGCGGGGGGCCGAGGGACAGATACGCAGTATTTT | CASSTEGLAGGRGTDTQYF
TRBJ2-2 | TRBV30 | TRBD2 | - | 16 | TGTGCCTGGAAGCCCTTTGCGGGGGTGGGCACCGGGGAGCTGTTTTTT | CAWKPFAGVGTGELFF
TRBJ2-2 | TRBV4-1 | TRBD2 | - | 18 | TGCGCCATCAGCCAAGAATTAAGGCTAGCGGGGTGGACCTGGGAGCTGTTTTTT | CAISQELRLAGWTWELFF
TRBJ2-3 | TRBV6-7 | - | - | 13 | TGTGCCACCGTGACGGGTGGCATGAATACACAGTATTTT | CATVTGGMNTQYF
TRBJ2-3 | TRBV5-8 | - | - | 13 | TGTGCCAGAAGCTTGGCGGCCACAGATACGCAGTATTTT | CARSLAATDTQYF
TRBJ1-1 | TRBV5-1 | - | - | 14 | TGCGCCAGCAGCTTGGCTGGGAGGTCCACTGAAGCTTTCTTT | CASSLAGRSTEAFF
TRBJ2-6 | TRBV5-4 | - | - | 17 | TGTGCCAGCAGCTTTGGGGGGCGAGGCTTTGGGGCCAACGTCCTGACATTC | CASSFGGRGFGANVLTF
TRBJ1-4 | TRBV29-1 | - | many | 11 | TGCAGCGTTGCCAGGGGTGAAAAACTGTTTTTT | CSVARGEKLFF
TRBJ2-7 | TRBV28 | - | - | 16 | TGTGCCAGCAGTACCAACCGGCCTTTGGGGGACTACGAGCAGTACTTC | CASSTNRPLGDYEQYF
TRBJ2-7 | TRBV20-1 | - | few | 14 | TGCAGTGCTAGTGGGGAAGGAATATCCTACGAGCAGTACTTC | CSASGEGISYEQYF
TRBJ2-5 | TRBV6-1 | - | - | 13 | TGTGTCAGCAGGAAGGGGCCGAGAGAGACCCAGTACTTC | CVSRKGPRETQYF
TRBJ1-4 | TRBV4-1 | TRBD1 | many | 14 | TGCGCCAGCAGCCAAGACAGGGGGCCAGAAAAACTGTTTTTT | CASSQDRGPEKLFF
TRBJ2-1 | TRBV5-1 | TRBD1 | few | 16 | TGCGCCAGCAGCTTCCGACAGGGGCACTCCTACAATGAGCAGTTCTTC | CASSFRQGHSYNEQFF
TRBJ2-7 | TRBV4-2 | - | - | 14 | TGTGCCAGCAGCCACGGACTGACGTCCCGCGTGCAGTACTTC | CASSHGLTSRVQYF